Listed below are T cell receptor beta chains from one sample, sequenced in a study of regulatory T cells in long-lasting Graves disease. TCRdb ran MiXCR on the multiplex PCR reads and lists one entry per CDR3 protein. The repertoire holds approximately 300,000 distinct CDR3 sequences, about a sixth seen once, with about 38% in the top ten. The starting material was peripheral blood mononuclear cells (PBMCs), obtained at new diagnosis, from a patient treated with antithyroid drugs. Receptors were obtained from a female donor with Graves disease. CDR3s include the opening cysteine and the closing phenylalanine or tryptophan. The D gene is left open where the match is weak. Size is omitted from some rows. Given values are once, few, many or a class for expanded clones.

clone size	CDR3 length	D gene	V gene	J gene	CDR3 DNA	CDR3 protein
NA	14	NA	TRBV3-1	TRBJ1-2	TGTGCCAGCAGCCAAGAGGGGGCGCGGGATGGCTACACCTTC	CASSQEGARDGYTF
NA	12	NA	TRBV29-1	TRBJ1-1	TGCAGCGTTGAAGTGGCAGGGGCTGAAGCTTTCTTT	CSVEVAGAEAFF
NA	18	TRBD2	TRBV11-2	TRBJ2-3	TGTGCCAGCGGTTCCTACACTAGCGCGATGGAGGGCATAGATACGCAGTATTTT	CASGSYTSAMEGIDTQYF
many	20	NA	TRBV7-9	TRBJ2-3	TGTGCCAGCAGCGTACGAGGGGAAGCTAGCCGGAGTAGAAGCACAGATACGCAGTATTTT	CASSVRGEASRSRSTDTQYF
NA	13	TRBD1	TRBV9	TRBJ1-1	TGTGCCAGCAGCAGTCGACAGGGTTCGGAAGCTTTCTTT	CASSSRQGSEAFF
many	15	TRBD1	TRBV6-1	TRBJ1-1	TGTGCCAGCAGTCGAGAAAGACAGGGGAACTCTGAAGCTTTCTTT	CASSRERQGNSEAFF
NA	17	TRBD2	TRBV7-3	TRBJ2-7	TGTGCCAGCAGCTTAGAGGTTACGGAGACTAGCGGTTTCGAGCAGTACTTC	CASSLEVTETSGFEQYF
few	12	NA	TRBV12-3/TRBV12-4	TRBJ1-2	TGTGCCAGCAGGGGGGCGGAGTATGGCTACACCTTC	CASRGAEYGYTF
many	17	NA	TRBV15	TRBJ2-3	TGTGCCACCAGCAGAGATGACGGACTTGAAGTTACAGATACGCAGTATTTT	CATSRDDGLEVTDTQYF
many	20	TRBD1	TRBV12-3/TRBV12-4	TRBJ2-3	TGTGCCAGCAGTTCCCTCCTCGGACAGGGACCCCAATATCGTACAGATACGCAGTATTTT	CASSSLLGQGPQYRTDTQYF
many	12	NA	TRBV19	TRBJ1-1	TGTGCCAGCAGTCGAATGAACACTGAAGCTTTCTTT	CASSRMNTEAFF
NA	15	TRBD1	TRBV5-6	TRBJ2-3	TGTGCCAGCAGCCTGGGGACAGGGATCCCAGATACGCAGTATTTT	CASSLGTGIPDTQYF
many	16	TRBD2	TRBV2	TRBJ2-2	TGTGCCAGGGATCTTAGAGCGGGGACGAACACCGGGGAGCTGTTTTTT	CARDLRAGTNTGELFF
NA	12	TRBD2	TRBV20-1	TRBJ2-7	TGCAGTGCTAGGACTGGGGGGGGCGAGCAGTACTTC	CSARTGGGEQYF
NA	15	NA	TRBV28	TRBJ2-3	TGTGCCAGCAGTTTAGTCCTTTCCGGGACAGATACGCAGTATTTT	CASSLVLSGTDTQYF
many	15	NA	TRBV12-3/TRBV12-4	TRBJ2-3	TGTGCCAGCAGAAGAGGTAGCGTAAGCACAGATACGCAGTATTTT	CASRRGSVSTDTQYF
few	14	NA	TRBV5-8	TRBJ2-7	TGTGCCAGCAGCAGAGGGGGAGGGGCCTACGAGCAGTACTTC	CASSRGGGAYEQYF
many	12	NA	TRBV28	TRBJ1-2	TGTGCCATCTTAACTAGGGACTATGGCTACACCTTC	CAILTRDYGYTF
many	14	NA	TRBV5-1	TRBJ2-3	TGCGCCAGCAGAATGACAGGAAGCACAGATACGCAGTATTTT	CASRMTGSTDTQYF
many	14	TRBD1	TRBV5-4	TRBJ1-1	TGTGCCAGCAGTGGGACAGGGGCTGCATCTGAAGCTTTCTTT	CASSGTGAASEAFF
many	14	TRBD2	TRBV20-1	TRBJ2-6	TGCAGTGCTAGACGGGGGGATGGGGCCAACGTCCTGACTTTC	CSARRGDGANVLTF
many	14	TRBD1	TRBV27	TRBJ2-7	TGTGCCAGCAGTCCACAGGGGGTGTACTACGAGCAGTACTTC	CASSPQGVYYEQYF
NA	16	TRBD2	TRBV9	TRBJ2-3	TGTGCCAGCAGCGTAGGAGTAGCGGGAAGCACAGATACGCAGTATTTT	CASSVGVAGSTDTQYF
many	12	TRBD1	TRBV30	TRBJ1-2	TGTGCCTGGGTCACCGGGACAGGGTTCTACACCTTC	CAWVTGTGFYTF
once	14	TRBD1	TRBV11-2	TRBJ2-7	TGTGCCAGCAGCCTGGGACAGGGGATCTACGAGCAGTACTTC	CASSLGQGIYEQYF
many	18	NA	TRBV28	TRBJ1-1	TGTGCCAGCAGTCAAAACGCCCGACCCGGACAGTCCTACACTGAAGCTTTCTTT	CASSQNARPGQSYTEAFF
few	17	TRBD2	TRBV3-1	TRBJ2-7	TGTGCCAGCAGCCAAGAGGGGGGAGCGGGAGGAGGCTACGAGCAGTACTTC	CASSQEGGAGGGYEQYF
few	14	NA	TRBV6-1	TRBJ2-7	TGTGCCAGCAGGGAGACAATCGGTAACTACGAGCAGTACTTC	CASRETIGNYEQYF
NA	14	TRBD1	TRBV6-5	TRBJ1-4	TGTGCCAGCAGTTTAGGACAGGGTAGTGAAAAACTGTTTTTT	CASSLGQGSEKLFF
NA	16	TRBD2	TRBV28	TRBJ2-3	TGTGCCAGCAGTCTCCAGCTAGCGGCGAGCACAGATACGCAGTATTTT	CASSLQLAASTDTQYF
few	14	TRBD1	TRBV28	TRBJ2-5	TGTGCCAGCAGGCGGACAGGGATTTTTGGGACCCAGTACTTC	CASRRTGIFGTQYF
NA	14	NA	TRBV18	TRBJ1-1	TGTGCCAGCTCCCTCCCCGGCCGGAACACTGAAGCTTTCTTT	CASSLPGRNTEAFF
many	12	NA	TRBV6-2/TRBV6-3	TRBJ2-7	TGTGCCAGCTCGCGCAGGGGTGGAGAGCAGTACTTC	CASSRRGGEQYF
NA	11	NA	TRBV14	TRBJ2-6	TGTGCCAGCAGCCAAGGGGTCGTCCTGACTTTC	CASSQGVVLTF
many	13	NA	TRBV9	TRBJ2-1	TGTGCCAGCAGCGTACTGGACCGAAATGAGCAGTTCTTC	CASSVLDRNEQFF
few	16	TRBD2	TRBV5-1	TRBJ2-1	TGCGCCAGCAGCTTGGCTAGCGGGCCGTCCTACAATGAGCAGTTCTTC	CASSLASGPSYNEQFF
many	18	TRBD2	TRBV19	TRBJ2-1	TGTGCCAGTAGTATAGGGGGTCCGCGGACTAGCGAGTACAATGAGCAGTTCTTC	CASSIGGPRTSEYNEQFF
NA	15	TRBD2	TRBV4-2	TRBJ2-3	TGTGCCAGCAGCCAAGGGACTAGCGTCACAGATACGCAGTATTTT	CASSQGTSVTDTQYF
few	15	NA	TRBV15	TRBJ2-4	TGTGCCACCAGCAGAGAGGGAGGAGCCAAAAACATTCAGTACTTC	CATSREGGAKNIQYF
NA	15	TRBD2	TRBV20-1	TRBJ2-5	TGCAGTGCCCACCCCCCGGGACTAGCGCGCGAGACCCAGTACTTC	CSAHPPGLARETQYF
many	12	NA	TRBV10-2	TRBJ2-1	TGCGCCAGCCGTTTAGGGTTTGATGAGCAGTTCTTC	CASRLGFDEQFF
many	13	NA	TRBV3-1	TRBJ2-7	TGTGCCAGCAGCCAAGAACCTAGAACTGGGCAGTACTTC	CASSQEPRTGQYF
many	14	NA	TRBV30	TRBJ1-1	TGTGCCTGGATCCTGGGACATCTGAACACTGAAGCTTTCTTT	CAWILGHLNTEAFF
few	16	NA	TRBV6-5	TRBJ2-2	TGTGCCAGCAGTTATGGGACCGGGATCCTCACCGGGGAGCTGTTTTTT	CASSYGTGILTGELFF
NA	14	TRBD1	TRBV6-2/TRBV6-3	TRBJ2-7	TGTGCCAGCAAAATATCGGGACAGGGTCACGAGCAGTACTTC	CASKISGQGHEQYF
NA	15	NA	TRBV24-1	TRBJ1-5	TGTGCCACCAGTGTAGGGGGAGGGGGAAGTCAGCCCCAGCATTTT	CATSVGGGGSQPQHF
few	15	TRBD1	TRBV19	TRBJ2-3	TGTGCCAGTACGGCCGGGACAGGGGAATTTGATACGCAGTATTTT	CASTAGTGEFDTQYF
NA	18	NA	TRBV2	TRBJ2-7	TGTGCCAGCAGGAACTGGGGGCAGGGGGGACACCGATCCTACGAGCAGTACTTC	CASRNWGQGGHRSYEQYF
many	14	NA	TRBV27	TRBJ2-3	TGTGCCAGCAGTCCCCGGAGGTACGGAGATACGCAGTATTTT	CASSPRRYGDTQYF
many	14	NA	TRBV11-3	TRBJ2-3	TGTGCCAGCAGCTTAATTAGGTCTGCAGATACGCAGTATTTT	CASSLIRSADTQYF
many	17	TRBD1	TRBV28	TRBJ1-5	TGTGCCAGCAGTTTTTGGGAAGGACAGGGGACAAATCAGCCCCAGCATTTT	CASSFWEGQGTNQPQHF
many	15	TRBD1	TRBV20-1	TRBJ2-1	TGCAGTGCCGCCCCGGGACAGGGGTATATGCATGAGCAGTTCTTC	CSAAPGQGYMHEQFF
NA	15	NA	TRBV28	TRBJ1-1	TGTGCCAGCAAGTTTAGTGGGGGGGTGGACACTGAAGCTTTCTTT	CASKFSGGVDTEAFF